Below are 22 T cell receptor beta chains sequenced from a single sample in a study of a mutant IDH1 vaccine in newly diagnosed glioma. TCRdb keeps only in-frame clones here, not all; method: immunoSEQ multiplex PCR. The sample includes around 56,000 clones, around 80% of them seen just once. Specified time point: week 5, during vaccination. Vaccinated patients received 300 ug of mutant IDH1 20-mer peptide per dose, with topical imiquimod. Their cognate antigens are unknown. The specimen was PBMCs, collected from a glioma patient whose treatment included an IDH1 peptide vaccine. These receptors were taken from a man under 40 with glioma.

This clone has a single count. The rearrangement links TRBV2 to TRBJ2-7; D possibly corresponds to TRBD1 (6 bases). V was shortened by 6 bases and J by 4 bases, with 13 bases between the two germline ends. CDR1 and CDR2 from the germline V gene are SNHLY and FYNNEI. This CDR3 is built from 13 residues. The CDR3 region is CASRIAQGYEQYF. CDR3 nucleotide sequence: TGTGCCAGCAGAATAGCGCAGGGGTACGAGCAGTACTTC. The full variable domain, with the rest looked up from reference TRBV2 and TRBJ2-7, is EPEVTQTPSHQVTQMGQEVILRCVPISNHLYFYWYRQILGQKVEFLVSFYNNEISEKSEIFDDQFSVERPDGSNFTLKIRSTKLEDSAMYFCASRIAQGYEQYFGPGTRLTVT.

The V and J genes are TRBV5-8 and TRBJ1-2; no clear D. Germline loops: CDR1 SGHTS, CDR2 YDEGEE. Trimming pared 3 bases from V and 5 bases from J, leaving 14 bases between. The CDR3 runs to 14 residues. This CDR3 is CASSSGPRPYGYTF. The CDR3 region has the DNA TGTGCCAGCAGCTCCGGTCCCCGTCCATATGGCTACACCTTC. Full variable domain (rest looked up from reference TRBV5-8 and TRBJ1-2): EAGVTQSPTHLIKTRGQQATLRCSPISGHTSVYWYQQALGLGLQFLLWYDEGEERNRGNFPPRFSGRQFPNYSSELNVNALELEDSALYLCASSSGPRPYGYTFGSGTRLTVV.

The chain uses TRBV6-1 and TRBJ2-7; 7 positions agree with TRBD1. V was pared by 4 bases and J by 0 bases, with 6 bases of the junction left unmatched. The CDR3 is made up of 15 amino acids. The germline gives CDR1 MNHNS, CDR2 SASEGT. In nucleotides, the CDR3 is TGTGCCAGCAGTGGACTCAGGGGGAGCTCCTACGAGCAGTACTTC. Its protein product is CASSGLRGSSYEQYF.

V and J are TRBV5-1 and TRBJ2-3; D call uncertain. Germline values: CDR1 SGHRS, CDR2 YFSETQ. V lost 3 bases, J lost 2 bases, and 4 bases lay in between. CDR3 length: 12 residues. In DNA, the CDR3 is TGCGCCAGCAGCTCAACCACAGATACGCAGTATTTT. Translated: CASSSTTDTQYF.

The chain links TRBV28 to TRBJ1-4; D remains ambiguous. Trimming left V 2 bases short and J 4 bases short, with 17 bases between. The length of the CDR3 is 17 residues. The V gene's germline CDR1 is MDHEN and CDR2 SYDVKM. CDR3 region: CASSLLGHKGFNEKLFF. For the CDR3, the DNA is TGTGCCAGCAGTTTACTCGGGCACAAAGGGTTTAATGAAAAACTGTTTTTT. Filled out from reference TRBV28 and TRBJ1-4, the complete variable domain reads DVKVTQSSRYLVKRTGEKVFLECVQDMDHENMFWYRQDPGLGLRLIYFSYDVKMKEKGDIPEGYSVSREKKERFSLILESASTNQTSMYLCASSLLGHKGFNEKLFFGSGTQLSVL.

The V gene is TRBV11-2, the J gene TRBJ2-1; 8 nucleotides line up with TRBD2. Germline CDR1 reads SGHAT; CDR2 reads FQNNGV. The CDR3 runs to 18 residues. V shed 4 bases, J shed 0 bases, and the junction held 11 bases outside the gene matches. CDR3: CASSSQSLAGSSYNEQFF. The CDR3 nucleotides read TGTGCCAGCAGCTCCCAAAGCTTAGCGGGGAGCTCCTACAATGAGCAGTTCTTC.

V gene TRBV5-1 combines with J gene TRBJ2-7; either TRBD1 or TRBD2 may supply D (5 bases each). Trimming left V 1 base short and J 7 bases short, with 15 bases between. Looked up from germline, CDR1 is SGHRS and CDR2 is YFSETQ. This CDR3 is 14 amino acids long. CDR3 nucleotides: TGCGCCAGCAGCTTGACAGGTGTAGAGGGAGAGCAGTACTTC. It translates to CASSLTGVEGEQYF.

This clone has only a few counts. The chain uses TRBV6-5 and TRBJ1-1; D is ambiguous. This CDR3 region has 14 residues. Germline CDR1 reads MNHEY; CDR2 reads SVGAGI. The V end lost 5 bases, the J end lost 1 base, and 11 bases lay between the germline ends. CDR3 residues: CASSPLPENTEAFF. The CDR3 bases are TGTGCCAGCAGTCCTCTTCCGGAGAACACTGAAGCTTTCTTT.

J is TRBJ2-7 and V is TRBV11-2; D remains ambiguous. Germline-derived CDR1 and CDR2 are SGHAT and FQNNGV. Between the trimmed V and J ends, which lost 5 bases and 5 bases, there was a span of 16 bases. The CDR3 contains 14 residues. This CDR3 is CASSPHHRVDEQYF. CDR3 DNA sequence: TGTGCCAGCAGCCCCCACCACCGGGTTGACGAGCAGTACTTC.

This chain connects TRBV27 to TRBJ1-2, with TRBD1 matching over 10 bases. Germline CDR1 MNHEY, CDR2 SMNVEV (reference sequence). The CDR3 length is 18 residues. The junction had 13 bases not matched to a gene; V was cut back by 2 bases and J by 4 bases. CDR3 amino acids: CASSLRGTGTGVFYGYTF. The CDR3 DNA is TGTGCCAGCAGTTTACGGGGAACCGGGACAGGGGTCTTCTATGGCTACACCTTC.

The rearrangement links TRBV9 to TRBJ2-3; 9 bases fit TRBD2. Germline-derived CDR1 and CDR2 are SGDLS and YYNGEE. V lost 0 bases to trimming and J lost 3 bases; unmatched junction nucleotides: 2. The CDR3 is 15 amino acids. In DNA form, the CDR3 reads TGTGCCAGCAGCGTAGGCGGGGGGGCGACAGATACGCAGTATTTT. Amino acid sequence: CASSVGGGATDTQYF.

V gene TRBV27 combines with J gene TRBJ2-2; a weak D match, TRBD2 (5 bases). This CDR3 is built from 20 residues. Per the germline V gene, CDR1 is MNHEY and CDR2 is SMNVEV (reference sequence). With 6 bases removed from V and 5 bases from J, the gap between germline ends came to 31 bases. CDR3 amino acids: CASSYDTRTSSTSSTGELFF. In DNA form, the CDR3 reads TGTGCCAGCAGCTATGATACACGGACTTCTTCGACTTCTTCGACCGGGGAGCTGTTTTTT.

A few counts support this clone. The chain employs TRBV4-1 and TRBJ1-5; D gene unclear. The germline V and J ends were trimmed by 3 bases and 0 bases, with 15 bases remaining between them. Germline V gene sequence: CDR1 MGHRA, CDR2 YSYEKL. This CDR3 has 17 residues. The CDR3 reads CASSHPTPGNSNQPQHF. The CDR3, as DNA: TGCGCCAGCAGCCACCCAACCCCCGGGAATAGCAATCAGCCCCAGCATTTT.

The chain uses TRBV11-2 and TRBJ2-1, with D unresolved. Germline V gene lookup returns CDR1 SGHAT and CDR2 FQNNGV. CDR3 size: 13 residues. V shed 0 bases and J shed 2 bases, with 2 bases lying between them. The CDR3 DNA follows: TGTGCCAGCAGCTTAGACGCCTACAATGAGCAGTTCTTC. Residues: CASSLDAYNEQFF.

The genes are TRBV19 and TRBJ2-1; TRBD1 matches at 10 bases. From germline, CDR1 is LNHDA and CDR2 SQIVND (reference sequence). The CDR3 has 14 residues. With 3 bases clipped from V and 5 bases from J, the junction kept 1 base outside the gene matches. This CDR3 reads CASSMGQGNNEQFF. The CDR3 DNA is TGTGCCAGTAGTATGGGACAGGGGAACAATGAGCAGTTCTTC. The full variable domain, in which reference TRBV19 and TRBJ2-1 provide the parts outside the CDR3, is DGGITQSPKYLFRKEGQNVTLSCEQNLNHDAMYWYRQDPGQGLRLIYYSQIVNDFQKGDIAEGYSVSREKKESFPLTVTSAQKNPTAFYLCASSMGQGNNEQFFGPGTRLTVL.

V is TRBV30 and J is TRBJ1-1; D is undetermined. The length of the CDR3 is 11 residues. Germline V gives CDR1 GTSNPN, CDR2 SVGIG (reference sequence). V gave up 1 base and J gave up 8 bases, with 8 bases separating them. CDR3 DNA: TGTGCCTGGAGTGACGTTCCAGAAGCTTTCTTT. Translated: CAWSDVPEAFF. Combining the CDR3 with reference TRBV30 and TRBJ1-1 gives the whole variable domain SQTIHQWPATLVQPVGSPLSLECTVEGTSNPNLYWYRQAAGRGLQLLFYSVGIGQISSEVPQNLSASRPQDRQFILSSKKLLLSDSGFYLCAWSDVPEAFFGQGTRLTVV.

This clone was picked up a small number of times. V is TRBV4-1 and J is TRBJ1-5; 8 nucleotides line up with TRBD1. The CDR3 runs 14 residues. Germline CDR1 is MGHRA and CDR2 is YSYEKL. The ends lost 4 bases at V and 8 bases at J; junction bases unmatched: 7. The CDR3 region is CASSLSDRDKPQHF. The CDR3 DNA is TGCGCCAGCAGCCTCTCGGACAGGGATAAGCCCCAGCATTTT.

The genes are TRBV6-5 and TRBJ2-3, with 11 bases fitting TRBD2. Germline CDR1 MNHEY, CDR2 SVGAGI. The V gene end was trimmed by 0 bases and the J gene end by 12 bases; junction bases not matched to a gene: 2. This CDR3 region has 13 residues. As DNA, the CDR3 is TGTGCCAGCAGTTACTCCCTAGCGGGGGGACAGTATTTT. Translating it yields CASSYSLAGGQYF.

This clone was picked up a small number of times. The V gene is TRBV6-4, the J gene TRBJ2-5; 12 bases map to TRBD2. The CDR3 extends over 14 amino acids. Germline CDR1 reads MRHNA; CDR2 reads SNTAGT. V dropped 2 bases and J dropped 5; count of bases not matched to a gene: 0. CDR3 sequence (DNA): TGTGCCAGCAGTGACGGGACTAGCGGGGAGACCCAGTACTTC. Its protein product is CASSDGTSGETQYF.

This clone was seen only once. V is TRBV19 and J is TRBJ2-1; a weak D match, TRBD1 (6 bases). The CDR3 is 15 residues long. Looked up from germline, CDR1 is LNHDA and CDR2 is SQIVND (reference sequence). The V and J ends lost 2 bases and 4 bases respectively, with 12 bases between them. CDR3 loop: CASSIIGTSYNEQFF. CDR3 sequence (DNA): TGTGCCAGTAGTATAATCGGGACAAGTTACAATGAGCAGTTCTTC.

The chain joins TRBV23-1 to TRBJ2-1; 7 nucleotides align to TRBD2. TRBV23-1 is classed as an ORF, of uncertain function. There are 18 residues in the CDR3. Unmatched junction bases numbered 15, after V lost 3 bases and J lost 4 bases. The CDR3 reads CASSHSFSGPQAYNEQFF. In DNA, the CDR3 is TGCGCCAGCAGTCACTCGTTTAGCGGGCCTCAAGCATACAATGAGCAGTTCTTC.

V is TRBV5-1 and J is TRBJ1-2; D possibly corresponds to TRBD1 (6 bases). V lost 0 bases, J lost 4 bases, and 10 bases lay in between. Germline CDR1 and CDR2: SGHRS and YFSETQ. CDR3 length: 14 residues. CDR3 sequence reads: CASSLDQGFYGYTF. In DNA, the CDR3 is TGCGCCAGCAGCTTGGATCAGGGGTTCTATGGCTACACCTTC.